A selection of T cell receptor beta chains follows, all from one sample in a study of blood T cell repertoires in COVID-19. Profiled with immunoSEQ multiplex PCR; TCRdb holds only in-frame clones, not every one. The sample comprises over 200,000 clones, roughly 90% of which are singletons, and 2.5% to 3.5% rests with the top ten. Sequenced material: peripheral blood. The receptors here all came from a woman aged 55-70 years with acute or convalescent COVID-19. Each CDR3 is given with its conserved first and last residue. D genes are given only for firm matches. The listing skips clone size in some rows; elsewhere it reads once, few, many or a size class.

cdr3_length j_call d_call v_call clone_size cdr3_aa cdr3_nt
14 TRBJ1-6 TRBD1 TRBV6-5 NA CASGQGTRNSPLHF TGTGCCAGCGGACAGGGGACCCGAAATTCACCCCTCCACTTT
14 TRBJ2-4 NA TRBV5-1 NA CASSPQRVEGIQYF TGCGCCAGCAGTCCTCAGAGGGTTGAAGGCATTCAGTACTTC
15 TRBJ1-5 NA TRBV15 once CATSGTTTSNQPQHF TGTGCCACCAGCGGAACTACTACTAGCAATCAGCCCCAGCATTTT
16 TRBJ1-6 NA TRBV4-1 NA CASSQRGQGPNSPLHF TGCGCCAGCAGCCAAAGGGGTCAGGGTCCCAATTCACCCCTCCACTTT
14 TRBJ1-6 TRBD1 TRBV4-2 NA CASGQGDTSLSLHF TGTGCCAGCGGGCAGGGGGACACCTCTTTATCCCTCCACTTT
14 TRBJ1-2 TRBD1 TRBV3-1/TRBV3-2 NA CASSQYQGDYGYTF TGTGCCAGCAGCCAATATCAGGGGGACTATGGCTACACCTTC
16 TRBJ2-2 TRBD2 TRBV19 NA CASSIRSGGAGGELFF TGTGCCAGTAGTATTCGTAGCGGGGGGGCCGGCGGGGAGCTGTTTTTT
14 TRBJ2-2 TRBD1 TRBV6-5 NA CASRATGAGGELFF TGTGCCAGCAGGGCGACAGGGGCGGGCGGGGAGCTGTTTTTT
14 TRBJ1-5 NA TRBV7-2 NA CASSSPGLNQPQHF TGTGCCAGCAGCTCACCAGGTCTCAATCAGCCCCAGCATTTT
15 TRBJ2-2 TRBD2 TRBV19 NA CASSIEAGGHGELFF TGTGCCAGTAGTATAGAAGCGGGAGGTCACGGGGAGCTGTTTTTT
15 TRBJ1-6 TRBD1 TRBV7-2 NA CASSPRTGGDSPLHF TGTGCCAGCAGCCCCCGCACAGGGGGCGATTCACCCCTCCACTTT
13 TRBJ1-2 NA TRBV6-5 NA CASSYSSSYGYTF TGTGCCAGCAGTTACTCGTCTTCCTATGGCTACACCTTC
11 TRBJ2-3 TRBD2 TRBV29-1 NA CSVGLSGGQYF TGCAGCGTGGGACTAAGTGGGGGGCAGTATTTT
13 TRBJ1-2 NA TRBV30 NA CAWIRDTQDGYTF TGTGCCTGGATACGGGACACTCAGGATGGCTACACCTTC
13 TRBJ2-1 TRBD1 TRBV10-1 NA CASSGQGYNEQFF TGCGCCAGCAGTGGACAGGGGTACAATGAGCAGTTCTTC
13 TRBJ2-7 TRBD1 TRBV29-1 NA CSGRTGTSYEQYF TGCAGCGGTCGGACAGGGACTTCCTACGAGCAGTACTTC
14 TRBJ1-1 NA TRBV7-2 once CASSPQTGNTEAFF TGTGCCAGCAGCCCTCAGACAGGGAACACTGAAGCTTTCTTT
14 TRBJ1-2 NA TRBV5-6 NA CASSLVRRNYGYTF TGTGCCAGCAGCTTGGTACGGAGAAACTATGGCTACACCTTC
14 TRBJ1-5 NA TRBV19 NA CASSVVGGNQPQHF TGTGCCAGTAGTGTAGTGGGAGGCAATCAGCCCCAGCATTTT
15 TRBJ2-4 TRBD2 TRBV6-5 NA CASSYTSGAKNIQYF TGTGCCAGCAGTTACACTAGCGGGGCCAAAAACATTCAGTACTTC
15 TRBJ2-5 TRBD2 TRBV5-1 NA CASAGAQRGVETQYF TGCGCCAGCGCCGGGGCCCAGCGGGGGGTTGAGACCCAGTACTTC
14 TRBJ1-5 NA TRBV19 NA CASSTPGRNQPQHF TGTGCCAGTAGTACGCCAGGGCGGAATCAGCCCCAGCATTTT
12 TRBJ1-2 TRBD1 TRBV9 NA CASSPRQGGYTF TGTGCCAGCAGCCCCCGACAGGGGGGCTACACCTTC
17 TRBJ2-7 NA TRBV4-2 NA CASSYREGVGEYYEQYF TGTGCCAGCAGCTACAGGGAGGGGGTGGGCGAATACTACGAGCAGTACTTC